The 12 T cell receptor beta chains below were found in one sample sequenced in a study of post-analysis software for immune sequencing data. Study results and caveats: Patients had higher frequencies than controls of four to six TRBV segments, including TRBV5-6, TRBV5-1 and TRBV20-1.

The TCR beta cDNA libraries contained unique molecular identifiers. Using its own MiXCR run on the PCR reads, TCRdb lists one record per CDR3 protein. The sample lists roughly 570,000 distinct CDR3 sequences; 30% to 40% were seen once. These receptors have no identified antigens. What was sequenced was blood. These receptors were obtained from a girl under 18 with multiple sclerosis.

This clonotype was observed many times. The chain joins TRBV11-2 to TRBJ2-5, with D possibly being TRBD2 (6 bases). The CDR3 is made up of 16 amino acids. V was pared by 5 bases and J by 2 bases, with 18 bases between. Germline CDR1 and CDR2: SGHAT and FQNNGV. CDR3 nucleotides: TGTGCCAGCAGCCCCCATTGGCGACGGGAGCAAGAGACCCAGTACTTC. It is translated as CASSPHWRREQETQYF.

This clonotype was recorded a few times. The chain combines TRBV12-5 with TRBJ2-3; D gene ambiguous. The germline gives CDR1 LGHNT, CDR2 FRNRAP. The V and J ends lost 7 bases and 0 bases respectively, with 14 bases between them. CDR3 size: 15 residues. This CDR3 reads CASAPMLASTDTQYF. The CDR3 DNA follows: TGTGCTAGTGCCCCAATGTTGGCTAGCACAGATACGCAGTATTTT.

This clonotype was counted between two and nine times. The rearrangement uses TRBV28 and TRBJ2-1, with D unresolved. Germline assignment: CDR1 MDHEN and CDR2 SYDVKM. The V gene lost 6 bases and the J gene lost 6 bases, with 15 bases spanning the gap. The CDR3 runs to 14 residues. The CDR3 DNA follows: TGTGCCAGCAGGACGAACCGGGCCGTCAATGAGCAGTTCTTC. It codes for CASRTNRAVNEQFF.

This clonotype has a count of ten or more. V gene TRBV9 combines with J gene TRBJ2-5; D is undetermined. Deletions cut 0 bases from V and 5 bases from J, with 8 bases between. Germline V gene data show CDR1 as SGDLS and CDR2 as YYNGEE. There are 13 residues in the CDR3. The CDR3 spells CASSVAGGETQYF. The CDR3 region has the DNA TGTGCCAGCAGCGTAGCCGGTGGGGAGACCCAGTACTTC.

The chain recombines TRBV6-2 or TRBV6-3 with TRBJ1-2; tentative D call: TRBD1 (6 bases). The germline V and J ends were trimmed by 5 bases and 10 bases, with 17 bases remaining between them. Germline-derived CDR1 and CDR2 are MNHEY and SVGEGT. The CDR3 length is 13 residues. CDR3 loop: CASSDTRTDPYTF. For the CDR3, the DNA is TGTGCCAGCAGTGACACCCGGACAGACCCCTACACCTTC.

This clonotype was recorded a few times. The chain has TRBV29-1 and TRBJ2-3, with 8 bases identical to TRBD2. V was pared by 7 bases and J by 3 bases, with 6 bases of the junction left unmatched. This CDR3 is 13 amino acids long. Germline-derived CDR1 and CDR2 are SQVTM and ANQGSEA. The CDR3 DNA follows: TGCAGCGGTGCAGTAGCGGGGACAGATACGCAGTATTTT. Translating it yields CSGAVAGTDTQYF.

V is TRBV10-3 and J is TRBJ1-1, with TRBD1 as a possible D gene (5 bases). V lost 3 bases, J lost 10 bases, and 18 bases lay in between. The length of the CDR3 is 14 residues. Germline V lookup: CDR1 ENHRY, CDR2 SYGVKD. CDR3 sequence: CAISDFDIGGTAFF. CDR3 coding DNA: TGTGCCATCAGTGATTTTGATATTGGGGGTACAGCTTTCTTT.

This chain connects TRBV9 to TRBJ2-3, with a tentative D call TRBD2 (6 bases). The ends were cut back, 4 bases at V and 2 bases at J, with 17 bases in the middle. This CDR3 spans 16 amino acids. Germline values: CDR1 SGDLS, CDR2 YYNGEE. CDR3 nucleotide sequence: TGTGCCAGCAGCCCCAGTGCGAGCGGGCCCACAGATACGCAGTATTTT. Encoded protein: CASSPSASGPTDTQYF.

This clonotype appeared a few times. The chain has TRBV5-1 and TRBJ2-1; the D is unclear. V lost 0 bases and J lost 13, with 20 bases in between. CDR1 is SGHRS and CDR2 is YFSETQ in the germline V gene. This CDR3 region has 15 residues. The DNA of the CDR3 is TGCGCCAGCAGCTTGGTGGGGATAGGTACAGCAGACCAGTTCTTC. Translating gives CASSLVGIGTADQFF.

About this clonotype: At one boundary the junction diverges from the germline segment, which might be a read error. The genes are TRBV7-2 and TRBJ1-4; D unresolved. CDR1 and CDR2 (germline): SGHTA, FQGNSA. This CDR3 has 13 amino acids. Here the CDR3 reads CASSLESFKRLFF. In nucleotides, the CDR3 is TGTGCCAGCAGTTTAGAATCATTCAAACGACTGTTTTTT.

The chain recombines TRBV20-1 with TRBJ2-3; possible D gene TRBD2, 6 bases. Per the germline V gene, CDR1 is DFQATT and CDR2 is SNEGSKA (reference sequence). The CDR3 is 19 residues long. Trimming shortened V by 0 bases and J by 6 bases, and 28 bases separated the two germline ends. CDR3 loop: CSARDRSGAWVTFEDTQYF. CDR3 nucleotides: TGCAGTGCTAGAGATAGATCGGGAGCTTGGGTAACCTTCGAGGATACGCAGTATTTT.

In this sample, this clonotype turned up a few times. The V and J genes are TRBV5-4 and TRBJ1-4; 8 nucleotides line up with TRBD1. Germline-derived CDR1 and CDR2 are SGHNT and YYREEE (reference sequence). This CDR3 has 15 residues. The J segment lost 6 bases and the V segment lost 1 base, leaving 5 bases of the junction unmatched. This CDR3 reads CASSLLQGADEKLFF. In DNA, the CDR3 is TGTGCCAGCAGCTTGCTCCAGGGGGCAGATGAAAAACTGTTTTTT.